This T cell receptor (beta chain) was retrieved from a study of blood T cell repertoires in COVID-19. Across the study: Samples of COVID-19 (acute and convalescent) were obtained from the United States, Italy and Spain. The analysed material was cDNA or gDNA that came from T cells, B-cell-depleted T cells, or PBMCs.

Germline-derived CDR1 and CDR2 are SGDLS and YYNGEE. The V segment lost 4 bases and the J segment 5 bases; nucleotides outside the gene matches: 6. This CDR3 has 15 residues. The authors' processing: Cell counts per sample came from amplifying reference gene primers. Data came from immunoSEQ multiplex PCR; TCRdb stores just in-frame clones and leaves some out. V, J and clone size were drawn from that table, and D and trimming were deduced from the DNA. The sample records tens of thousands of clones, roughly 80% being singletons. Input material: peripheral blood. The chain couples TRBV9 to TRBJ2-3; 11 nucleotides agree with TRBD2. The receptor comes from a woman older than 75 with acute or convalescent COVID-19. The CDR3 DNA reads TGTGCCAGCAGCACCTTAGCGGGAGGGCAAGATACGCAGTATTTT. Its protein product is CASSTLAGGQDTQYF.